A single sample is the source of the 8 T cell receptor beta chains below, sequenced in a study of human T cells and chemical hapten exposure. Time point denoted: patch test 1, 2 weeks after DPC sensitization. Sample treatment: therapeutic diphenylcyclopropenone sensitization with weekly scalp DPC. TCRdb re-called the RACE reads with MiXCR, one entry per CDR3 protein. The sample records around 300,000 distinct CDR3 sequences, around 6.9% being singletons. Sample: whole blood, taken in connection with sensitization to the hapten diphenylcyclopropenone (DPC). The receptors were gathered from a woman in her late teens or twenties with alopecia areata. Some clones in this sample may be carry-over from other donors' samples.

The chain joins TRBV6-2 or TRBV6-3 to TRBJ1-1; no clear D. Trimming took off 6 bases at V and 6 bases at J, with 11 bases between the two ends. Germline loops: CDR1 MNHEY, CDR2 SVGEGT. The length of the CDR3 is 12 residues. CDR3 sequence reads: CASSLKLAEAFF. The CDR3 nucleotides are TGTGCCAGCAGCCTCAAGCTTGCTGAAGCTTTCTTT.

This clonotype was picked up a small number of times. The rearrangement joins TRBV6-5 to TRBJ2-2; no firm D call. Germline lookup yields CDR1 MNHEY and CDR2 SVGAGI. There are 12 residues in the CDR3. The ends were cut back, 8 bases at V and 1 base at J, with 5 bases in the middle. In nucleotides, the CDR3 is TGTGCCAGCGTGGAGAACACCGGGGAGCTGTTTTTT. Translating gives CASVENTGELFF.

This clonotype was seen many times. The CDR3 here is CASSQGLASDTQYF. DNA for the CDR3: TGCGCCAGCAGCCAGGGACTAGCGTCAGATACGCAGTATTTT. The chain joins TRBV4-3 to TRBJ2-3, with 10 bases matching TRBD2. Germline trimming cut 3 bases from V and 4 bases from J; bases unmatched to any gene: 1. This CDR3 is 14 amino acids long. CDR1 and CDR2 from the germline V gene are LGHNA and YSLEER.

The chain joins TRBV6-6 to TRBJ1-6; D remains ambiguous. The length of the CDR3 is 12 residues. The germline gives CDR1 MNHNY, CDR2 SVGAGI (reference sequence). V lost 5 bases, J lost 6 bases, and 5 bases lay in between. CDR3: CASSNGNSPLHF. As DNA, the CDR3 is TGTGCCAGCAGTAATGGTAATTCACCCCTCCACTTT.

This chain connects TRBV12-3 or TRBV12-4 to TRBJ2-4; no reliable D call. CDR3 length equals 16 residues. The V end was cut by 3 bases, the J end by 2 bases, with 14 bases between. As DNA, the CDR3 is TGTGCCAGCAGTTTGAGGATCCTGGGGTCCAAAAACATTCAGTACTTC. The encoded protein is CASSLRILGSKNIQYF.

In this sample, this clonotype turned up many times. The rearrangement uses TRBV7-9 and TRBJ2-6, with D tentatively TRBD2 (5 bases). Looked up from germline, CDR1 is SEHNR and CDR2 is FQNEAQ (reference sequence). The CDR3 is 19 residues long. V was cut by 4 bases and J by 0 bases, with 19 bases left in between. Written as DNA, the CDR3 is TGTGCCAGCAGCTCCCGGACGGCGAGCGAGGGCTCTGGGGCCAACGTCCTGACTTTC. Translation: CASSSRTASEGSGANVLTF.

The genes are TRBV20-1 and TRBJ1-4; TRBD1 agrees at 7 bases. The CDR3 consists of 16 residues. Germline assignment: CDR1 DFQATT and CDR2 SNEGSKA (reference sequence). The V gene end was trimmed by 5 bases and the J gene end by 6 bases; junction bases not matched to a gene: 15. This chain's CDR3 is CSAYGTDQDGDEKLFF. The CDR3 DNA sequence: TGCAGTGCTTATGGGACAGATCAAGATGGGGATGAAAAACTGTTTTTT.

This clonotype was seen many times. This rearrangement joins TRBV29-1 to TRBJ1-2; tentatively, D is TRBD1 (5 bases). V was cut by 0 bases and J by 4 bases, with 9 bases left in between. The CDR3 totals 13 residues. In germline, CDR1 is SQVTM, CDR2 ANQGSEA. Here the CDR3 reads CSVEDWQGYGYTF. The CDR3 nucleotides read TGCAGCGTTGAAGATTGGCAGGGCTATGGCTACACCTTC.